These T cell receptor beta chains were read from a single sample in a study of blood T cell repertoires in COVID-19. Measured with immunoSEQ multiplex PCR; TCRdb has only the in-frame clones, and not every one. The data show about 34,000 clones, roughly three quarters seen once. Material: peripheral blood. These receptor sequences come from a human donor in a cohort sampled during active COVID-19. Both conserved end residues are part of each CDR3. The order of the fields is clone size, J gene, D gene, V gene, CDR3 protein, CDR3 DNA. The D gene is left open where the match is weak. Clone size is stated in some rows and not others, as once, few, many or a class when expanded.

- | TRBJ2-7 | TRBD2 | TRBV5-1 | CASRRGLAGVETYEQYF | TGCGCCAGCAGGCGTGGACTAGCGGGAGTAGAGACCTACGAGCAGTACTTC
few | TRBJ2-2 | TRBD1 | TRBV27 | CASSSHGTGGWTGELFF | TGTGCCAGCAGTTCCCACGGGACAGGGGGATGGACCGGGGAGCTGTTTTTT
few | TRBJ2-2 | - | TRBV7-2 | CASSLAPAGELFF | TGTGCCAGCAGCTTAGCGCCAGCCGGGGAGCTGTTTTTT
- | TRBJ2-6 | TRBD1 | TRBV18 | CASSPEGQGVYSGANVLTF | TGTGCCAGCTCACCAGAGGGACAGGGGGTTTACTCTGGGGCCAACGTCCTGACTTTC
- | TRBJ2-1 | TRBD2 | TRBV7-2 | CASSLASGTYNEQFF | TGTGCCAGCAGCTTGGCAAGCGGGACGTACAATGAGCAGTTCTTC
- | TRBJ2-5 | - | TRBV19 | CASSPTSVSQETQYF | TGTGCCAGTAGTCCTACGTCTGTGAGCCAAGAGACCCAGTACTTC
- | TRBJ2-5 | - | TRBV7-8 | CASTQGRTRPGQETQYF | TGTGCCAGCACCCAAGGGAGGACTCGCCCGGGTCAAGAGACCCAGTACTTC
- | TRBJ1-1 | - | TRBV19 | CATKGANWGDEAFF | TGTGCCACCAAAGGGGCGAATTGGGGGGATGAAGCTTTCTTT
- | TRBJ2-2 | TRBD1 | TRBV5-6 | CASSFFRGQGGTGELFF | TGTGCCAGCAGCTTCTTCAGGGGACAGGGAGGCACCGGGGAGCTGTTTTTT
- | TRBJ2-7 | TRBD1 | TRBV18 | CASSLSRDRGGYEQYF | TGTGCCAGCTCCCTTAGCCGGGACAGGGGAGGATACGAGCAGTACTTC
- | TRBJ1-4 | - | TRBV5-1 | CASSPWVLGNEKLFF | TGCGCCAGCTCGCCTTGGGTGCTAGGTAATGAAAAACTGTTTTTT
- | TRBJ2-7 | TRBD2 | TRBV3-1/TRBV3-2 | CASSQDSGRVSEQYF | TGTGCCAGCAGCCAAGATAGCGGGAGGGTTAGCGAGCAGTACTTC
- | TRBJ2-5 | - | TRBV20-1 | CSASPGLQETQYF | TGCAGTGCTAGTCCGGGACTGCAAGAGACCCAGTACTTC
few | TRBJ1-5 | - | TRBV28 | CASSPPRMRGSNQPQHF | TGTGCCAGCAGCCCACCCAGGATGCGTGGCAGCAATCAGCCCCAGCATTTT
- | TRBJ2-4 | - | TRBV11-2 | CASSLDPGGRLSKNIQYF | TGTGCCAGCAGCTTAGATCCAGGGGGGCGTCTGTCCAAAAACATTCAGTACTTC
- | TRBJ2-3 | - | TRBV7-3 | CASSFRDRDTQYF | TGTGCCAGCAGCTTTAGAGACAGAGATACGCAGTATTTT
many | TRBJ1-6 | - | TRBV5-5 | CASSLDGGSPLHF | TGTGCCAGCAGCTTGGACGGAGGCTCACCCCTCCACTTT
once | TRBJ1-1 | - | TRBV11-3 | CASSRTTPSDTLNTEAFF | TGTGCCAGCAGCCGTACTACCCCCTCGGACACCTTGAACACTGAAGCTTTCTTT
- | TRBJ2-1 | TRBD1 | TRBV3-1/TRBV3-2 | CASSPGQASYNEQFF | TGTGCCAGCAGCCCCGGACAGGCCTCCTACAATGAGCAGTTCTTC
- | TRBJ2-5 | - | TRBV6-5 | CASSQSRVETQYF | TGTGCCAGCAGTCAATCGCGGGTGGAGACCCAGTACTTC
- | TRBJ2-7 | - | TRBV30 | CAWSVLWGFEQYF | TGTGCCTGGAGTGTACTCTGGGGCTTCGAGCAGTACTTC
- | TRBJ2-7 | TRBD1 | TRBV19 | CASSRTGTSYEQYF | TGTGCCAGTTCTCGGACAGGCACCTCCTACGAGCAGTACTTC
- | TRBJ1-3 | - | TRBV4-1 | CASSQGLPRNTIYF | TGCGCCAGCAGCCAAGGCCTACCCCGAAACACCATATATTTT